The 20 T cell receptor beta chains listed next were all sequenced from one sample in a study of T cells in Graves' hyperthyroidism and ophthalmopathy. TCR beta CDR3 region amplification was performed from RNA transcripts. The HTBI set primed first-round TCR CDR3 RT-PCR. TCRdb re-called the multiplex PCR reads through MiXCR, storing one row per CDR3 protein. Of 500,000 to 600,000 distinct CDR3 sequences in the sample, around 42% were seen once. Sequenced sample: peripheral blood or thyroid tissue (not recorded which). Source of these receptors: an adult woman with Graves' disease, either hyperthyroidism or ophthalmopathy (not recorded which).

This clonotype was detected ten times or more. The chain combines TRBV10-3 with TRBJ2-7, with TRBD1 matching over 7 bases. The CDR3 totals 16 residues. Germline loops: CDR1 ENHRY, CDR2 SYGVKD. Trimming cost V 6 bases and J 3 bases; bases outside gene matches: 14. The CDR3 spells CAISQLKGQMNYEQYF. Written as DNA, the CDR3 is TGTGCCATCAGCCAGTTAAAGGGACAGATGAACTACGAGCAGTACTTC.

About this clonotype: No conserved phenylalanine or tryptophan ends this CDR3, so it is likely a read error. V and J are TRBV20-1 and TRBJ2-5; no clear D gene. This CDR3 region has 13 residues. V lost 6 bases and J 0 bases, leaving 11 bases between the germline ends. Per the germline V gene, CDR1 is DFQATT and CDR2 is SNEGSKA (reference sequence). CDR3 in DNA: TGCAGTGCAGTTATAACAAACCAAGAGACCCAGTACCTC. It yields the protein CSAVITNQETQYL.

Regarding this clonotype: The final CDR3 position lacks the conserved phenylalanine or tryptophan, pointing to a likely read error. No DNA is shown, since the ends of the CDR3 on it are uncertain; the CDR3 is the one TCRdb lists. This rearrangement joins TRBV7-3 to TRBJ1-3; the D call TRBD1 from the table was never checked on the DNA. Germline CDR1 and CDR2: SGHTA and FQGTGA. The CDR3 spans 12 residues, counting both ends. The CDR3 sequence: CASSLVNVTPND.

This clonotype was detected many times. The rearrangement joins TRBV6-1 to TRBJ1-5; no clear D gene. Germline V lookup: CDR1 MNHNS, CDR2 SASEGT. The CDR3 is 15 amino acids. The V end was cut by 5 bases, the J end by 3 bases, with 14 bases between. The CDR3 is CASSLGQTNNQPQHF. DNA for the CDR3: TGTGCCAGCAGTCTAGGTCAGACCAACAATCAGCCCCAGCATTTT.

As to this clonotype: This likely comes from a read error, as the CDR3 has no conserved phenylalanine or tryptophan at its end. The gene calls are TRBV19 and TRBJ1-1; no definite D call. This CDR3 contains 12 residues. Germline V gene data show CDR1 as LNHDA and CDR2 as SQIVND (reference sequence). V lost 4 bases to trimming and J lost 4 bases, with 7 bases between them. The CDR3 nucleotides read TGTGCCAGTAGTAGGGAGAGCACTGAAGCTTTCCTT. Translated, it gives CASSRESTEAFL.

This clonotype was seen many times. J is TRBJ2-7 and V is TRBV13; TRBD2 matches 10 bases. The CDR3 extends over 16 amino acids. The germline gives CDR1 PRHDT, CDR2 FYEKMQ (reference sequence). J was trimmed by 7 bases and V by 5 bases; bases with no gene match: 14. The DNA of the CDR3 is TGTGCCAGCAGCGGTATGACTAGCGGGCGCGCGGGTGAGCAGTACTTC. Protein product: CASSGMTSGRAGEQYF.

The chain is built from TRBV5-1 and TRBJ1-2; TRBD1 agrees at 7 bases. CDR3 length equals 14 residues. Trimming removed 5 bases from V and 2 bases from J; junction bases left unmatched: 6. Germline CDR1 is SGHRS and CDR2 is YFSETQ. Here the CDR3 reads CASSPMGQNYGYTF. CDR3 in DNA: TGCGCCAGCAGTCCTATGGGACAGAACTATGGCTACACCTTC.

This clonotype was counted many times. The genes are TRBV19 and TRBJ1-1; D call uncertain. This CDR3 has 13 amino acids. From germline, CDR1 is LNHDA and CDR2 SQIVND (reference sequence). Trimming shortened V by 0 bases and J by 7 bases, and 9 bases separated the two germline ends. The CDR3 nucleotides are TGTGCCAGTAGTATAGACGGTGGGCATGAAGCTTTCTTT. It translates to CASSIDGGHEAFF.

This clonotype was detected ten times or more. The chain carries TRBV5-6 and TRBJ1-5, with 7 bases fitting TRBD1. J was trimmed by 4 bases and V by 1 base; bases with no gene match: 8. Germline-derived CDR1 and CDR2 are SGHDT and YYEEEE. The CDR3 length is 16 residues. CDR3 bases: TGTGCCAGCAGCTTGAAAGGGACAGCTAGGAATCAGCCCCAGCATTTT. Amino acids: CASSLKGTARNQPQHF.

The genes are TRBV10-2 and TRBJ1-1; D unclear. V was shortened by 1 base and J by 1 base, with 4 bases between the two germline ends. The germline V gene encodes CDR1 WSHSY and CDR2 SAAADI. The CDR3 is 13 amino acids. The CDR3, as DNA: TGCGCCAGCAGTGAGTTACAGAACACTGAAGCTTTCTTT. It translates to CASSELQNTEAFF.

The CDR3 here is CASSLASGRALVREQYF. The CDR3 coding sequence is TGCGCCAGCAGCTTGGCTAGCGGGAGGGCCTTGGTGCGAGAGCAGTACTTC. The chain links TRBV5-1 to TRBJ2-7, with 12 nucleotides matching TRBD2. With 0 bases clipped from V and 7 bases from J, the junction kept 11 bases outside the gene matches. The CDR3 is made up of 17 amino acids. From germline, CDR1 is SGHRS and CDR2 YFSETQ.

This clonotype has just one count. One end of the junction is discordant with germline, which a read error may explain. The V gene is TRBV19, the J gene TRBJ1-4; no clear D. The CDR3 spans 13 residues. CDR1 is LNHDA, CDR2 SQIVND, per germline (reference sequence). DNA for the CDR3: TGTGCCAGTAGTTACACAACTAATGAAAAACTGCTTTTT. Protein: CASSYTTNEKLLF.

The rearrangement uses TRBV5-1 and TRBJ1-2; 11 bases align to TRBD1. Looked up from germline, CDR1 is SGHRS and CDR2 is YFSETQ. Trimming removed 3 bases from V and 10 bases from J; junction bases left unmatched: 8. CDR3 length equals 14 residues. The CDR3 nucleotides read TGCGCCAGCAGCTCGGGACAGGGGGGATACGACTACACCTTC. Translation gives CASSSGQGGYDYTF.

This chain links TRBV2 with TRBJ2-7; 12 positions agree with TRBD2. The CDR3 length is 18 residues. V lost 1 base to trimming and J lost 3 bases; unmatched junction nucleotides: 10. CDR1 and CDR2 from the germline V gene are SNHLY and FYNNEI. CDR3 sequence: CASSEGETLAGGVYEQYF. CDR3 coding DNA: TGTGCCAGCAGTGAAGGGGAGACTCTAGCGGGAGGGGTCTACGAGCAGTACTTC. The entire variable domain, with the rest obtained from reference TRBV2 and TRBJ2-7, is as follows: EPEVTQTPSHQVTQMGQEVILRCVPISNHLYFYWYRQILGQKVEFLVSFYNNEISEKSEIFDDQFSVERPDGSNFTLKIRSTKLEDSAMYFCASSEGETLAGGVYEQYFGPGTRLTVT.

This clonotype was recorded a few times. V and J are TRBV7-8 and TRBJ1-2; a weak D match, TRBD1 (5 bases). The germline V and J ends were trimmed by 7 bases and 7 bases, with 28 bases remaining between them. Germline loops: CDR1 SGHVS, CDR2 FQNEAQ. The CDR3 extends over 17 amino acids. The CDR3 coding sequence is TGTGCCAGCACCCCTCTCAACCCCGGGACGGAGAGCTCTGGCTACACCTTC. Residues: CASTPLNPGTESSGYTF.

The chain has TRBV7-9 and TRBJ1-2; perhaps TRBD1 as D (6 bases). V was clipped by 5 bases and J by 8 bases, with 15 bases between them. CDR3 size: 13 residues. Germline lookup yields CDR1 SEHNR and CDR2 FQNEAQ (reference sequence). CDR3 in DNA: TGTGCCAGCAGCACAGGGAATGCTTTCGGCTACACCTTC. Its protein product is CASSTGNAFGYTF.

The chain couples TRBV19 to TRBJ2-6; D possibly corresponds to TRBD2 (7 bases). The V gene lost 10 bases and the J gene lost 0 bases, with 16 bases spanning the gap. Looked up from germline, CDR1 is LNHDA and CDR2 is SQIVND (reference sequence). This CDR3 is 16 amino acids long. CDR3 sequence reads: CATSEGGYSGANVLTF. The CDR3 coding sequence is TGTGCCACCTCCGAGGGGGGGTACTCTGGGGCCAACGTCCTGACTTTC. Looking up the rest from reference TRBV19 and TRBJ2-6 gives the full variable domain: DGGITQSPKYLFRKEGQNVTLSCEQNLNHDAMYWYRQDPGQGLRLIYYSQIVNDFQKGDIAEGYSVSREKKESFPLTVTSAQKNPTAFYLCATSEGGYSGANVLTFGAGSRLTVL.

The V call is TRBV7-9, the J call TRBJ1-2; D is ambiguous. Germline loops: CDR1 SEHNR, CDR2 FQNEAQ (reference sequence). The germline V and J ends were trimmed by 5 bases and 6 bases, with 16 bases remaining between them. The CDR3 spans 14 residues. CDR3 sequence (DNA): TGTGCCAGCAGCCCCGAGGTGTCCTCGGATGGCTACACCTTC. Amino acid sequence: CASSPEVSSDGYTF.

The genes are TRBV25-1 and TRBJ1-1; D possibly corresponds to TRBD1 (6 bases). The CDR3 is 14 amino acids. Trimming stripped 2 bases from V and 1 base from J, with 8 bases between. In germline, CDR1 is MGHDK, CDR2 SYGVNS. This CDR3 is CASSETGWNTEAFF. CDR3 sequence (DNA): TGTGCCAGCAGTGAAACAGGGTGGAACACTGAAGCTTTCTTT.

This clonotype was counted once. The missing conserved phenylalanine or tryptophan at the end of this CDR3 makes a read error likely. The chain uses TRBV7-9 and TRBJ1-6; 8 bases map to TRBD1. Germline V CDR1 and CDR2: SEHNR, FQNEAQ (reference sequence). V lost 5 bases and J lost 6; bases outside the gene matches: 6. This CDR3 is 15 amino acids long. The CDR3, as DNA: TGTGCCAGCAGCGAAGGGACAGGCGTTAATTCACCCCTCCACCTT. Amino acids: CASSEGTGVNSPLHL.